This T cell receptor (beta chain) was documented in a study of blood T cells in healthy people across ages. Study-level points and caveats: Leaving the PBMCs unsorted stopped any conclusive comparison of naive versus antigen-experienced cells. Changes in expanded clonotypes were possibly confounded, as the CMV status of donors was unknown.

Concerning this clonotype itself: Its antigen is undetermined.

Peripheral blood samples of 7.5 to 10 milliliters were drawn from each donor. At least 5.5 micrograms of total RNA were extracted per sample. This CDR3 region has 15 residues. Germline-derived CDR1 and CDR2 are SNHLY and FYNNEI. Trimming removed 6 bases from V and 5 bases from J; junction bases left unmatched: 11. The second PCR ran about 7 to 12 cycles with a sample-barcoded 5' primer and J-beta primers. From the 5' RACE reads, TCRdb called clonotypes with MiXCR, one entry per CDR3 protein. The sample holds about 640,000 distinct CDR3 sequences, 58% seen once. The specimen sequenced was blood. This receptor was identified in a man in his 60s in good health. The gene calls are TRBV2 and TRBJ2-3; 7 bases agree with TRBD2. The CDR3 protein is CASSASGDGIDTQYF. The CDR3 bases are TGTGCCAGCAGCGCCAGCGGGGATGGGATAGATACGCAGTATTTT.